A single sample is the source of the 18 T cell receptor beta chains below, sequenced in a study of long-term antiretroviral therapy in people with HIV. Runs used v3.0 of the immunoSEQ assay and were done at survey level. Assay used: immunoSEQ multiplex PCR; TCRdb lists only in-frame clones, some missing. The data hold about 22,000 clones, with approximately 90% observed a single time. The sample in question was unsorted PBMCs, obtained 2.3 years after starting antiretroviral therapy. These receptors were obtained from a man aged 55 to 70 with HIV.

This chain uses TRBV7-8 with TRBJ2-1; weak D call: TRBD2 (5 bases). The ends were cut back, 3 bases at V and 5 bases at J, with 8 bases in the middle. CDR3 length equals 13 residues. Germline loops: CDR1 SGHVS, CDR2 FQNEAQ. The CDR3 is CASSFGLDNEQFF. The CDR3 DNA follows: TGTGCCAGCAGCTTCGGACTTGACAATGAGCAGTTCTTC.

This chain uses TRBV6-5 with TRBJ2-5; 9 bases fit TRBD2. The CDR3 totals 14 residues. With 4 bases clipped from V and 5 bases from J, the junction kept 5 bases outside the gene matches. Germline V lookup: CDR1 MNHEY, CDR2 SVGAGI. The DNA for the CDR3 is TGTGCCAGCAGTTTTGGCGGGAGGGAGGAGACCCAGTACTTC. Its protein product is CASSFGGREETQYF.

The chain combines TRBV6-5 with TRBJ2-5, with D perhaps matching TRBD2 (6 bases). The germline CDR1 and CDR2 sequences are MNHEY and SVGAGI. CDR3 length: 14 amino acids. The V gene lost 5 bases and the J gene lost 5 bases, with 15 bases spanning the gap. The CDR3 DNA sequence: TGTGCCAGCAGTGCACGCAGGGCGGGGGAGACCCAGTACTTC. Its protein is CASSARRAGETQYF.

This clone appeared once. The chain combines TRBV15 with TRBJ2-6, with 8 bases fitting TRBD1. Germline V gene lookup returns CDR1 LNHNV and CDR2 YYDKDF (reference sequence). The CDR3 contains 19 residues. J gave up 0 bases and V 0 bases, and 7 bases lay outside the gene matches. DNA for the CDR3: TGTGCCACCAGCAGAGACCTGACAGGGGTTAGCTCTGGGGCCAACGTCCTGACTTTC. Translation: CATSRDLTGVSSGANVLTF.

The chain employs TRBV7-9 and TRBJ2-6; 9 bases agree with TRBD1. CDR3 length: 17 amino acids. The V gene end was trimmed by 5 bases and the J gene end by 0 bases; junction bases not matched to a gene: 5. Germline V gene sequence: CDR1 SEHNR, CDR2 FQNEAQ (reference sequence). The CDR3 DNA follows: TGTGCCAGCAGCACCGGGACAGGGTTCTCTGGGGCCAACGTCCTGACTTTC. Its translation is CASSTGTGFSGANVLTF.

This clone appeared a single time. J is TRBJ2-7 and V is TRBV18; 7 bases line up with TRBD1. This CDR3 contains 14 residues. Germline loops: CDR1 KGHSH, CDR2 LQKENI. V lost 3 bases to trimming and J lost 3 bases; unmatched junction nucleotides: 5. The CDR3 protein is CASSPTGYIYEQYF. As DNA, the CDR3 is TGTGCCAGCTCACCGACAGGGTACATCTACGAGCAGTACTTC. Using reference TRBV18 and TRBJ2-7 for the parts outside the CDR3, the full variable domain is NAGVMQNPRHLVRRRGQEARLRCSPMKGHSHVYWYRQLPEEGLKFMVYLQKENIIDESGMPKERFSAEFPKEGPSILRIQQVVRGDSAAYFCASSPTGYIYEQYFGPGTRLTVT.

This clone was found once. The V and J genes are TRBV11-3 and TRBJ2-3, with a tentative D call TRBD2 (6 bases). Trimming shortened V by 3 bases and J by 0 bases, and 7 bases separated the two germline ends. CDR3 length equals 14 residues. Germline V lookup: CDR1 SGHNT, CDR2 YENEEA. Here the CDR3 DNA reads TGTGCCAGCAGCTTGGCGGGGAGCACAGATACGCAGTATTTT. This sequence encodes CASSLAGSTDTQYF.

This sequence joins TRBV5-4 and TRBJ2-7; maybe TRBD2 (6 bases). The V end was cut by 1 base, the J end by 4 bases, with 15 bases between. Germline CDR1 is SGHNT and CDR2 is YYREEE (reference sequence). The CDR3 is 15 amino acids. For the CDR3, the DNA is TGTGCCAGCAGCTTGATTGGCGACCGGGGGTACGAGCAGTACTTC. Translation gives CASSLIGDRGYEQYF.

CDR3 residues: CASSVGGGYEKLFF. The CDR3 region has the DNA TGTGCCAGCAGCGTAGGGGGTGGTTATGAAAAACTGTTTTTT. The rearrangement joins TRBV9 to TRBJ1-4, with no clear D. The CDR3 spans 14 residues. V shed 0 bases and J shed 6 bases, with 9 bases lying between them. CDR1 is SGDLS, CDR2 YYNGEE, per germline.

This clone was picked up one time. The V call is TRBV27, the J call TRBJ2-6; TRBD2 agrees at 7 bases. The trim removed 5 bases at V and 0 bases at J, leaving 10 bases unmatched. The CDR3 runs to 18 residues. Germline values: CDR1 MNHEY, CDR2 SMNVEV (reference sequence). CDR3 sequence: CASSPRWGRGSGANVLTF. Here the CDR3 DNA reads TGTGCCAGCAGTCCCCGTTGGGGGAGGGGCTCTGGGGCCAACGTCCTGACTTTC.

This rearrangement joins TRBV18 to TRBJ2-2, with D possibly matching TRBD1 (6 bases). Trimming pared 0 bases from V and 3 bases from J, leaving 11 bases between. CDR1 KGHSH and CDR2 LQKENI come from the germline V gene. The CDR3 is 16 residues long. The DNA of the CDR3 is TGTGCCAGCTCACCACCGGAGGCAGGGGACACCGGGGAGCTGTTTTTT. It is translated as CASSPPEAGDTGELFF.

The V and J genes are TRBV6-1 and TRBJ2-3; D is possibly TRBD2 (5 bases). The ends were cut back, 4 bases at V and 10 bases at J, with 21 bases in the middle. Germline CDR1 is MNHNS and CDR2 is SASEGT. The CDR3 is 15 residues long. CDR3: CASSVKSATMRAQYF. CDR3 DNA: TGTGCCAGCAGTGTTAAATCGGCAACCATGAGGGCGCAGTATTTT.

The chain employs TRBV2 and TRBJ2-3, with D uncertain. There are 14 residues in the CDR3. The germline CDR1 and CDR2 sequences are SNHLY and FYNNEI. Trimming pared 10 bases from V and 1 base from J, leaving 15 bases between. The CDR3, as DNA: TGTGCCAACCAGGTTTGGTCTCGCACAGATACGCAGTATTTT. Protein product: CANQVWSRTDTQYF. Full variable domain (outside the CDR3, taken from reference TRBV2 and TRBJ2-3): EPEVTQTPSHQVTQMGQEVILRCVPISNHLYFYWYRQILGQKVEFLVSFYNNEISEKSEIFDDQFSVERPDGSNFTLKIRSTKLEDSAMYFCANQVWSRTDTQYFGPGTRLTVL.

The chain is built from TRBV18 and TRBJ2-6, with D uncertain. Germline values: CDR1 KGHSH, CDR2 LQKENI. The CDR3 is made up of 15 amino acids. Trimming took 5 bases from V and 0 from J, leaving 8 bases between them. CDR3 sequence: CASSKGRSGANVLTF. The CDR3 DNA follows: TGTGCCAGCTCAAAGGGCCGCTCTGGGGCCAACGTCCTGACTTTC.

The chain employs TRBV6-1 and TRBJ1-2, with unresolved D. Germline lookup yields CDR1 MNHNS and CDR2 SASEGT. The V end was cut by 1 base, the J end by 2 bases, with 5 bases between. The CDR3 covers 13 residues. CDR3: CASSEDANYGYTF. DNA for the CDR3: TGTGCCAGCAGTGAAGACGCAAACTATGGCTACACCTTC.

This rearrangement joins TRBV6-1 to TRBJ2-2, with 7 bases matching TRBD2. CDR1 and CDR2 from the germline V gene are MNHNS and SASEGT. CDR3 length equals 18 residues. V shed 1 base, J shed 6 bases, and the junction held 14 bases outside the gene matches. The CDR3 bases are TGTGCCAGCAGTGAAGGAGGAGGTTGGGGACTACCTTCCGGGGAGCTGTTTTTT. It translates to CASSEGGGWGLPSGELFF.

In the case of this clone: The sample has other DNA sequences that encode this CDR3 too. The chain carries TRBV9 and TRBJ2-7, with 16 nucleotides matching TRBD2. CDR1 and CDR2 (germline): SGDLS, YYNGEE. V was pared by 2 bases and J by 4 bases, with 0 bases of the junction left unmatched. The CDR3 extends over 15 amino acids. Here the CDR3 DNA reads TGTGCCAGCAGCGTGGGACTAGCGGGAGGGTACGAGCAGTACTTC. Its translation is CASSVGLAGGYEQYF.

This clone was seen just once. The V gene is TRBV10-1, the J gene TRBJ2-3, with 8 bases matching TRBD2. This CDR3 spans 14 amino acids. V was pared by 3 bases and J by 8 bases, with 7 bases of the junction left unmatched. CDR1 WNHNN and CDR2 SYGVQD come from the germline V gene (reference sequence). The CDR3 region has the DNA TGCGCCAGCAGTGAACTAGCGGAATGGGGTACGCAGTATTTT. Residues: CASSELAEWGTQYF.